These 8 T cell receptor beta chains came from one sample sequenced in a study of blood T cell repertoires in COVID-19. Sequenced by immunoSEQ multiplex PCR; TCRdb stores in-frame clones only, minus some. Of 250,000 to 350,000 clones listed, 85% to 90% are singletons. Sequencing input: peripheral blood. These receptors all come from a woman between 50 and 59 years old with COVID-19, enrolled during active disease.

The V call is TRBV11-2, the J call TRBJ2-5; 10 nucleotides line up with TRBD1. The CDR3 totals 17 residues. CDR1 and CDR2 (germline): SGHAT, FQNNGV. Trimming took 3 bases from V and 5 from J; bases not matched to a gene: 12. CDR3 nucleotide sequence: TGTGCCAGCAGCTTCAGCTCCTCCGGGACAGGGGTTGAGACCCAGTACTTC. Translating it yields CASSFSSSGTGVETQYF.

V and J are TRBV9 and TRBJ2-5; the match to TRBD2 covers 11 bases. CDR1 SGDLS and CDR2 YYNGEE come from the germline V gene. Germline trimming cut 4 bases from V and 5 bases from J; bases unmatched to any gene: 7. The CDR3 has 15 residues. The chain's CDR3 is CASSRQTSGTETQYF. The CDR3 nucleotides read TGTGCCAGCAGCCGCCAGACTAGCGGGACTGAGACCCAGTACTTC.

The gene calls are TRBV24-1 and TRBJ2-7, with D perhaps matching TRBD1 (6 bases). Trimming shortened V by 5 bases and J by 2 bases, and 12 bases separated the two germline ends. Per the germline V gene, CDR1 is KGHDR and CDR2 is SFDVKD. The CDR3 spans 14 residues. CDR3 in amino acids: CATSARTDPYEQYF. CDR3 coding DNA: TGTGCCACCAGTGCCCGGACAGACCCCTACGAGCAGTACTTC.

The chain employs TRBV5-4 and TRBJ2-7; possibly TRBD1 for D (6 bases). This CDR3 comprises 14 residues. The V and J ends lost 1 base and 3 bases respectively, with 11 bases between them. Germline V lookup: CDR1 SGHNT, CDR2 YYREEE (reference sequence). CDR3 nucleotide sequence: TGTGCCAGCAGCTTGAGGCAGGGGAACTACGAGCAGTACTTC. Amino acids: CASSLRQGNYEQYF. Complete variable domain (other parts from reference TRBV5-4 and TRBJ2-7): ETGVTQSPTHLIKTRGQQVTLRCSSQSGHNTVSWYQQALGQGPQFIFQYYREEENGRGNFPPRFSGLQFPNYSSELNVNALELDDSALYLCASSLRQGNYEQYFGPGTRLTVT.

The V call is TRBV14, the J call TRBJ2-1; a possible D gene is TRBD2 (5 bases). Germline CDR1 is SGHDN and CDR2 is FVKESK. The CDR3 is made up of 18 amino acids. V lost 4 bases to trimming and J lost 8 bases, with 27 bases between them. The CDR3, as DNA: TGTGCCAGCAGCCCCACACCCTCTCGCGGACTCTCCAGCGATGAGCAGTTCTTC. It translates to CASSPTPSRGLSSDEQFF.

The chain recombines TRBV7-8 with TRBJ2-1; D ambiguous. The V and J ends lost 1 base and 5 bases respectively, with 6 bases between them. Germline lookup yields CDR1 SGHVS and CDR2 FQNEAQ. The CDR3 spans 13 residues. CDR3 in DNA: TGTGCCAGCAGCTTAGACTCTAACAATGAGCAGTTCTTC. It is translated as CASSLDSNNEQFF.

J is TRBJ2-7 and V is TRBV5-5; maybe TRBD1 (5 bases). The CDR3 has 13 residues. V was shortened by 6 bases and J by 6 bases, with 16 bases between the two germline ends. CDR1 SGHKS and CDR2 YYEKEE come from the germline V gene (reference sequence). The CDR3 loop reads CASNLWGGFEQYF. CDR3 DNA sequence: TGTGCCAGCAACCTTTGGGGCGGATTCGAGCAGTACTTC.

The chain recombines TRBV5-6 with TRBJ2-7; a weak D match, TRBD2 (6 bases). Between the trimmed V and J ends, which lost 2 bases and 4 bases, there was a span of 13 bases. Germline V gene data show CDR1 as SGHDT and CDR2 as YYEEEE. The CDR3 totals 14 residues. Here the CDR3 DNA reads TGTGCCAGCAGCTTCCCGGGACTTCTATACGAGCAGTACTTC. Amino acid sequence: CASSFPGLLYEQYF.